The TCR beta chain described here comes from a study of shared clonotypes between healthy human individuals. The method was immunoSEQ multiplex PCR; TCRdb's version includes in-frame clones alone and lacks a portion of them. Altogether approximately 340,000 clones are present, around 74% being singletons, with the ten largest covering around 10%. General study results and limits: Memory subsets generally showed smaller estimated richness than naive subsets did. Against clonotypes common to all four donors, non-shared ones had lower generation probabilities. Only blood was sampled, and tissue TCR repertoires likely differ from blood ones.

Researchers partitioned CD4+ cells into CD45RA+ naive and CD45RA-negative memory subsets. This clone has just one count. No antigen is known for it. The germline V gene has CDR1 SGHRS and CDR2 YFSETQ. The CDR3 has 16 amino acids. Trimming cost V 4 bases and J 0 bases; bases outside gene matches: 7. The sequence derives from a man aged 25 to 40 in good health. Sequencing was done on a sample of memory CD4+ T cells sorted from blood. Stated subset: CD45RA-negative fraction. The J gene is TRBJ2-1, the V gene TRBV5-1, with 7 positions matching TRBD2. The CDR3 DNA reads TGCGCCAGCAGCCCCCTAGCGGCAAGCTCCTACAATGAGCAGTTCTTC. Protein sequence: CASSPLAASSYNEQFF.